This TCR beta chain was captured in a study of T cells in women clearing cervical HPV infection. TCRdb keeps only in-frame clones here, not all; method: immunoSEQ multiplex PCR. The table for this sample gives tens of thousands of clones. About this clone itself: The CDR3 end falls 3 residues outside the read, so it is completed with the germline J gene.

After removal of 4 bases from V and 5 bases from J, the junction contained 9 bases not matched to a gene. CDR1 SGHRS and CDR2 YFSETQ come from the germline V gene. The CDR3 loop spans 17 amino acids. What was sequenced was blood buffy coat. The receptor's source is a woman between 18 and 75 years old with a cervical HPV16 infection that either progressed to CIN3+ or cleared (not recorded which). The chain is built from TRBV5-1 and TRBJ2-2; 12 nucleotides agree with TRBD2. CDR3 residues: CASSPTPSGGATGELFF. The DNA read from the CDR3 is TGCGCCAGCAGCCCTACCCCTAGCGGGGGGGCTACCGGGGAG.